The entry that follows covers one TCR beta chain sequence. The antigen is undetermined. These data belong to a study of T cell repertoires in cytomegalovirus infection. Study summary: An indication of both CMV infection and matching HLA type came from public TCR beta signatures. Whole-study results and caveats: The study identified carriers of CMV plus the relevant HLA from cumulative public TCR beta family frequency. CMV-specific HLA-C-restricted TCR beta clonotypes dominated the ex vivo response.

Trimming removed 8 bases at V and 0 bases at J, with 8 bases between. The CDR3 spans 13 residues. The germline V gene has CDR1 SEHNR and CDR2 FQNEAQ (reference sequence). Each CDR3 protein gets one entry after TCRdb re-called the reads with MiXCR. The table has over 150,000 distinct CDR3 sequences, about a sixth seen once. The source of this sequence is a human donor in good health (CMV status not recorded). Some clones in this sample may be carry-over from other donors' samples. Material for sequencing was CD8+ T cells from PBMCs. This sequence joins TRBV7-9 and TRBJ1-3, with unresolved D. The CDR3 here is CASAADSGNTIYF. For the CDR3, the DNA is TGTGCCAGCGCTGCGGACTCTGGAAACACCATATATTTT.